Included here is one TCR beta chain sequence, with context. This clonotype showed up many times. Its antigen remains undetermined. No qualities accompany the bases; no much larger clone lies one base away. These data belong to a study of T-cell reconstitution after alpha-beta-depleted transplantation in children listed by TCRdb under 2016. Broadly, across the study: Using TCR repertoire profiling, the study followed T-cell immune reconstitution in a quantitative way in children after TCRalphabeta/CD19-depleted allogeneic hematopoietic cell transplantation.

Including the terminal cysteine and phenylalanine, the CDR3 comprises 16 residues. Left in the record is the CDR3 DNA by itself, 48 bases read in frame from the first base. The junction shows trimming of 6 bases on V and 7 bases on J, plus 25 bases between the germline ends. For CDR1 and CDR2, the germline V gene lists MDHEN and SYDVKM. Receptor libraries were prepared by PCR. The instrument was an Illumina HiSeq 2500. TCR library preparation used molecular barcoding, with unique molecular identifiers applied to normalize quantification of the TCRbeta repertoire. The public reads were reprocessed in TCRdb via fastp at Q25 and MiXCR, keeping in-frame beta chains. Here each entry gathers all rows of one CDR3 protein and keeps the most common genes and DNA. Here the sample has some 200,000 distinct CDR3 sequences; roughly 15% occur a single time. Together, the top ten hold around 14% of the sample.

This chain is built from TRBV28 and TRBJ2-7; the D segment might be TRBD1 or TRBD2, since each matches 5 bases. The sequences come from PBMCs from the stem cell graft donor, collected from the stem cell graft. The TCR comes from a human donor who donated a stem cell graft to a child with acute lymphoblastic leukemia. The CDR3 in this case is CASSSPGTAATTEQYF. The nucleotide sequence reads as follows: TGTGCCAGCAGCTCCCCAGGGACGGCTGCCACTACGGAGCAGTACTTC.